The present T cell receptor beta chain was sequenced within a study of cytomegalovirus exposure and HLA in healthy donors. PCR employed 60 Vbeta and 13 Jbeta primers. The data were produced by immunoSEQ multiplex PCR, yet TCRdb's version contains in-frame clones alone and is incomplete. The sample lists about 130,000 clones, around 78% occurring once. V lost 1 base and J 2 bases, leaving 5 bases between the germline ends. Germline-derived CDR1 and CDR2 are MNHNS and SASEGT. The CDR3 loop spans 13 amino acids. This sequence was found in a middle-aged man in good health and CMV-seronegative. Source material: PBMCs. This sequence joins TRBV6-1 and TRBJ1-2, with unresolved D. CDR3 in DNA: TGTGCCAGCAGTGAAGGCAGAAACTATGGCTACACCTTC. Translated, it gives CASSEGRNYGYTF.